These T cell receptor beta chains were read from a single sample in a study of CD8 T cells in Susac syndrome. TCRdb re-analysed the immunoSEQ multiplex PCR reads in MiXCR, keeping a single row per CDR3 protein. The repertoire holds around 300,000 distinct CDR3 sequences, just over 90% seen once, with 0.06% to 0.075% in the top ten. The material sequenced was CD4+ T cells from PBMCs. The origin of the receptors is a human donor with multiple sclerosis. Both conserved end residues are part of each CDR3. The order of the fields is clone size, D gene, V gene, J gene, CDR3 protein, CDR3 DNA. D genes are given only for firm matches. The size of a clone is reported for some rows only, either as once, few or many, or as a class for expanded clones.

>-|TRBD1|TRBV6-6|TRBJ1-5
CASSLDRVSYQPQHF
TGTGCCAGCAGTTTGGACAGGGTGAGCTATCAGCCCCAGCATTTT
>-|-|TRBV20-1|TRBJ2-7
CSATGQSYEQYF
TGCAGTGCAACTGGACAGTCCTACGAGCAGTACTTC
>-|-|TRBV30|TRBJ2-1
CAWSVDTSSYNEQFF
TGTGCCTGGAGTGTAGACACTAGCTCCTACAATGAGCAGTTCTTC
>-|-|TRBV18|TRBJ2-2
CASSPPVTVITGELFF
TGTGCCAGCTCACCACCAGTGACAGTTATCACCGGGGAGCTGTTTTTT
>-|TRBD1|TRBV5-1|TRBJ1-5
CASSKTTGANQPQHF
TGCGCCAGCAGTAAGACTACAGGGGCCAATCAGCCCCAGCATTTT
>-|-|TRBV20-1|TRBJ1-4
CSALNLPEKLFF
TGCAGTGCTTTAAATCTCCCTGAAAAACTGTTTTTT
>-|TRBD2|TRBV7-2|TRBJ2-3
CASSLTSASTDTQYF
TGTGCCAGCAGCCTCACTAGCGCGAGCACAGATACGCAGTATTTT
>-|-|TRBV7-3|TRBJ1-2
CASSDGRGDGYTF
TGTGCCAGCTCCGACGGGCGGGGTGATGGCTACACCTTC
>-|TRBD1|TRBV19|TRBJ2-3
CASSTAGGADTQYF
TGTGCCAGTAGTACGGCAGGGGGTGCAGATACGCAGTATTTT
>-|-|TRBV3-1|TRBJ1-2
CASSQVGDGYTF
TGTGCCAGCAGCCAAGTAGGTGATGGCTACACCTTC
>-|-|TRBV19|TRBJ2-2
CASSTVPNTGELFF
TGTGCCAGTAGTACTGTGCCGAACACCGGGGAGCTGTTTTTT
>-|TRBD1|TRBV19|TRBJ2-3
CASSQDRVGGDTQYF
TGTGCCAGTAGTCAGGACAGGGTTGGAGGAGATACGCAGTATTTT
>-|TRBD1|TRBV16|TRBJ1-1
CASSQSGQGNTEAFF
TGTGCCAGCAGCCAGTCGGGACAGGGGAACACTGAAGCTTTCTTT
>once|-|TRBV18|TRBJ1-5
CASSPSPNQPQHF
TGTGCCAGCTCACCAAGCCCTAATCAGCCCCAGCATTTT
>-|TRBD1|TRBV27|TRBJ2-1
CASRTGTYNEQFF
TGTGCCAGCAGGACAGGGACCTACAATGAGCAGTTCTTC
>-|-|TRBV20-1|TRBJ2-3
CSADGQLDTQYF
TGCAGTGCCGATGGACAGTTAGATACGCAGTATTTT
>-|-|TRBV20-1|TRBJ2-1
CSARARVRNEQFF
TGCAGTGCTAGAGCCCGAGTTCGCAATGAGCAGTTCTTC
>once|TRBD2|TRBV7-3|TRBJ2-3
CASSLRSGSDTQYF
TGTGCCAGCAGCTTAAGAAGCGGGAGCGATACGCAGTATTTT
>-|TRBD2|TRBV14|TRBJ2-3
CASSLQGLAGDTQYF
TGTGCCAGCAGCCTACAGGGACTAGCGGGAGATACGCAGTATTTT
>-|-|TRBV7-2|TRBJ2-7
CASSRAGTTYEQYF
TGTGCCAGCAGCCGTGCCGGGACGACCTACGAGCAGTACTTC
>-|-|TRBV2|TRBJ2-2
CADSLDTGELFF
TGTGCCGACAGTTTAGACACCGGGGAGCTGTTTTTT
>-|TRBD2|TRBV19|TRBJ2-3
CASRKAGALDTQYF
TGTGCCAGTAGGAAAGCGGGAGCTCTTGATACGCAGTATTTT
>-|TRBD2|TRBV6-1|TRBJ2-1
CASDQREWNEQFF
TGTGCCAGCGACCAGCGGGAGTGGAATGAGCAGTTCTTC
>-|-|TRBV4-2|TRBJ2-7
CASSQGSGYEQYF
TGTGCCAGCAGCCAAGGATCGGGCTACGAGCAGTACTTC
>-|-|TRBV5-1|TRBJ2-5
CASSLAVGTDQETQYF
TGCGCCAGCAGCTTGGCGGTAGGGACCGACCAAGAGACCCAGTACTTC
>-|TRBD2|TRBV20-1|TRBJ2-7
CSARIASGGSYEQYF
TGCAGTGCTAGGATAGCTAGCGGGGGTTCCTACGAGCAGTACTTC
>-|-|TRBV5-1|TRBJ2-3
CASSWTSSTDTQYF
TGCGCCAGCAGCTGGACCTCTAGCACAGATACGCAGTATTTT
>-|-|TRBV29-1|TRBJ2-2
CSAGYGGGHYRAGELFF
TGCAGCGCTGGCTATGGGGGGGGCCATTATAGGGCCGGGGAGCTGTTTTTT
>-|TRBD2|TRBV6-2/TRBV6-3|TRBJ2-7
CATWWSGSYEQYF
TGTGCCACCTGGTGGAGCGGGAGCTACGAGCAGTACTTC
>-|TRBD1|TRBV10-3|TRBJ2-6
CAIPSGTADRANVLTF
TGTGCCATTCCATCCGGGACAGCTGATAGGGCCAACGTCCTGACTTTC